This entry lists 9 T cell receptor beta chains sequenced from one sample in a study of T cells in Graves' hyperthyroidism and ophthalmopathy. There were TCR beta CDR3 regions amplified from RNA transcripts. HTBI primers were used for first-round RT-PCR of the TCR CDR3. TCRdb re-analysed the multiplex PCR reads in MiXCR, keeping a single row per CDR3 protein. The sample has about 520,000 distinct CDR3 sequences; around a quarter are singletons. The sample taken for sequencing was blood. These receptors were collected from a woman in her twenties or thirties with Graves' ophthalmopathy.

This clonotype was found many times. This chain joins TRBV24-1 and TRBJ2-7, with 8 nucleotides matching TRBD1. CDR3 length: 15 amino acids. The V and J ends lost 3 bases and 2 bases, in that order; junction bases with no gene match: 5. The germline CDR1 and CDR2 sequences are KGHDR and SFDVKD. CDR3 amino acids: CATSDAGQAAYEQYF. The CDR3 DNA is TGTGCCACCAGTGATGCGGGACAGGCGGCCTACGAGCAGTACTTC.

The V and J genes are TRBV20-1 and TRBJ2-7; the D is unclear. The germline V gene has CDR1 DFQATT and CDR2 SNEGSKA (reference sequence). The CDR3 contains 12 residues. V was shortened by 1 base and J by 3 bases, with 7 bases between the two germline ends. This CDR3 reads CSARGQDYEQYF. CDR3 DNA sequence: TGCAGTGCTAGAGGGCAAGACTACGAGCAGTACTTC.

V is TRBV20-1 and J is TRBJ1-1; 7 positions agree with TRBD1. CDR3 length: 14 amino acids. The trim removed 6 bases at V and 5 bases at J, leaving 12 bases unmatched. Germline CDR1 reads DFQATT; CDR2 reads SNEGSKA (reference sequence). This chain's CDR3 is CSASLVGGGTEAFF. The CDR3 DNA reads TGCAGTGCCAGCCTGGTAGGGGGCGGGACTGAAGCTTTCTTT.

V and J are TRBV19 and TRBJ1-5; perhaps TRBD1 as D (5 bases). CDR3 length equals 16 residues. V lost 2 bases to trimming and J lost 2 bases, with 13 bases between them. Germline V gene data show CDR1 as LNHDA and CDR2 as SQIVND (reference sequence). For the CDR3, the DNA is TGTGCCAGTAGTATATCCTGGCAGGGAGGCAATCAGCCCCAGCATTTT. This encodes CASSISWQGGNQPQHF.

This clonotype occurred a few times. The chain has TRBV2 and TRBJ2-3; no clear D gene. This CDR3 contains 14 residues. Per germline, CDR1 SNHLY and CDR2 FYNNEI. Deletions cut 6 bases from V and 4 bases from J, with 14 bases between. The CDR3 reads CASSASQRPDTQYF. CDR3 DNA sequence: TGTGCCAGCAGCGCCTCGCAGCGACCAGATACGCAGTATTTT.

This clonotype was found a few times. This chain connects TRBV19 to TRBJ1-6; 9 bases align to TRBD1. With 8 bases clipped from V and 8 bases from J, the junction kept 10 bases outside the gene matches. This CDR3 has 15 residues. The germline CDR1 and CDR2 sequences are LNHDA and SQIVND (reference sequence). The CDR3 here is CASRAQGQGYSPLHF. The DNA for the CDR3 is TGTGCCAGTCGGGCCCAGGGACAGGGATATTCACCCCTCCACTTT.

This rearrangement joins TRBV4-1 to TRBJ2-5; 8 nucleotides match TRBD2. CDR1 MGHRA and CDR2 YSYEKL come from the germline V gene. CDR3 length: 17 amino acids. Unmatched junction bases numbered 15, after V lost 4 bases and J lost 5 bases. DNA of the CDR3: TGCGCCAGCAGCCTCCACAGCGGGGGCGCACAGAGGGAGACCCAGTACTTC. Amino acids: CASSLHSGGAQRETQYF.

This chain joins TRBV6-1 and TRBJ1-5, with D unresolved. The CDR3 length is 14 residues. The V end was cut by 8 bases, the J end by 0 bases, with 11 bases between. Germline CDR1 is MNHNS and CDR2 is SASEGT. The CDR3 loop reads CASGSDYSNQPQHF. CDR3 sequence (DNA): TGTGCCAGCGGATCAGACTATAGCAATCAGCCCCAGCATTTT.

The chain combines TRBV28 with TRBJ2-7, with D tentatively TRBD1 (5 bases). The CDR3 loop spans 14 amino acids. Looked up from germline, CDR1 is MDHEN and CDR2 is SYDVKM. Trimming stripped 5 bases from V and 5 bases from J, with 16 bases between. The CDR3 region is CASSPQEFLHEQYF. As DNA, the CDR3 is TGTGCCAGCAGTCCACAGGAGTTTCTTCACGAGCAGTACTTC. Full variable domain (rest looked up from reference TRBV28 and TRBJ2-7): DVKVTQSSRYLVKRTGEKVFLECVQDMDHENMFWYRQDPGLGLRLIYFSYDVKMKEKGDIPEGYSVSREKKERFSLILESASTNQTSMYLCASSPQEFLHEQYFGPGTRLTVT.